The rows below give T cell receptor beta chains drawn from one sample of a study of control samples from healthy donors and cancer patients. Data came from immunoSEQ multiplex PCR; TCRdb stores just in-frame clones and leaves some out. The table includes under 100,000 clones, 90% to 95% detected once. Sequenced input: blood. Receptors were obtained from a woman in her thirties in good health. CDR3s include the opening cysteine and the closing phenylalanine or tryptophan. Fields, in order: J gene, D gene, clone size, V gene, CDR3 DNA, CDR3 protein. D genes are given only for firm matches. Clone size is stated in some rows and not others, as once, few, many or a class when expanded.

J gene: TRBJ2-2
D gene: TRBD2
clone size: NA
V gene: TRBV2
CDR3 DNA: TGTGCCAGGGCCGGGACTAGCGGGAGTAGGAACACCGGGGAGCTGTTTTTT
CDR3 protein: CARAGTSGSRNTGELFF

J gene: TRBJ1-5
D gene: NA
clone size: NA
V gene: TRBV3-1/TRBV3-2
CDR3 DNA: TGTGCCAGCAGCCGGGGGTTTGAGGGGGGGCCCCAGCATTTT
CDR3 protein: CASSRGFEGGPQHF

J gene: TRBJ2-3
D gene: NA
clone size: NA
V gene: TRBV5-1
CDR3 DNA: TGCGCCAGCCAAAAGGGGGGGCCAGGCACAGATACGCAGTATTTT
CDR3 protein: CASQKGGPGTDTQYF

J gene: TRBJ2-7
D gene: TRBD1
clone size: NA
V gene: TRBV5-1
CDR3 DNA: TGCGCCAGCAGCCAACCCGGGACAGGGGGCTACTCCTACGAGCAGTACTTC
CDR3 protein: CASSQPGTGGYSYEQYF

J gene: TRBJ2-7
D gene: TRBD2
clone size: NA
V gene: TRBV11-2
CDR3 DNA: TGTGCCAGCAACGCTTTAGCGGGAGGCTACGAGCAGTACTTC
CDR3 protein: CASNALAGGYEQYF

J gene: TRBJ2-1
D gene: TRBD2
clone size: NA
V gene: TRBV5-6
CDR3 DNA: TGTGCCAGCAGACTTAGCGGGGGTCCGTACAATGAGCAGTTCTTC
CDR3 protein: CASRLSGGPYNEQFF

J gene: TRBJ1-5
D gene: NA
clone size: NA
V gene: TRBV6-6
CDR3 DNA: TGTGCTGTGACACGGGGGTGGGATCAGCCCCAGCATTTT
CDR3 protein: CAVTRGWDQPQHF

J gene: TRBJ1-1
D gene: NA
clone size: NA
V gene: TRBV4-1
CDR3 DNA: TGCGCCAGCAGCCAAGATCTTTGGGGGAACACTGAAGCTTTCTTT
CDR3 protein: CASSQDLWGNTEAFF

J gene: TRBJ1-1
D gene: NA
clone size: NA
V gene: TRBV20-1
CDR3 DNA: TGCAGTGCTAGAGATAGCCGTGAAGCTTTCTTT
CDR3 protein: CSARDSREAFF

J gene: TRBJ2-1
D gene: NA
clone size: once
V gene: TRBV28
CDR3 DNA: TGTGCCAGCGCGGCGCCAGGGAGGGCCGGGGGCTATGAGCAGTTCTTC
CDR3 protein: CASAAPGRAGGYEQFF

J gene: TRBJ2-6
D gene: NA
clone size: NA
V gene: TRBV12-3/TRBV12-4
CDR3 DNA: TGTGCCAGCAGATTGGCTGGGGCCAACGTCCTGACTTTC
CDR3 protein: CASRLAGANVLTF

J gene: TRBJ1-5
D gene: NA
clone size: NA
V gene: TRBV5-5
CDR3 DNA: TGTGCCAGCAGCTGGACAGCTAATCAGCCCCAGCATTTT
CDR3 protein: CASSWTANQPQHF

J gene: TRBJ2-7
D gene: NA
clone size: NA
V gene: TRBV18
CDR3 DNA: TGTGCCAGCTCACCCGGAATAAGCTACGAGCAGTACTTC
CDR3 protein: CASSPGISYEQYF

J gene: TRBJ2-1
D gene: NA
clone size: NA
V gene: TRBV5-8
CDR3 DNA: TGTGCCAGCAGCTCCCCCGAGAGCTCCTACAATGAGCAGTTCTTC
CDR3 protein: CASSSPESSYNEQFF

J gene: TRBJ1-1
D gene: NA
clone size: NA
V gene: TRBV27
CDR3 DNA: TGTGCCAGCAGTTTAGGTGGTGGGAACACTGAAGCTTTCTTT
CDR3 protein: CASSLGGGNTEAFF

J gene: TRBJ1-2
D gene: NA
clone size: NA
V gene: TRBV6-5
CDR3 DNA: TGTGCCAGCAGTTCCACGGAGGGCTACACCTTC
CDR3 protein: CASSSTEGYTF

J gene: TRBJ1-1
D gene: NA
clone size: NA
V gene: TRBV18
CDR3 DNA: TGTGCCAGCTCCCAGATCGACAGGGAAGCTTTCTTT
CDR3 protein: CASSQIDREAFF